Here is one T cell receptor beta chain with its context. Libraries were prepared by immunoSEQ multiplex PCR; TCRdb keeps only in-frame clonotypes and omits some of them. The data contain some 140,000 clones, around 81% of them seen just once; the ten biggest clones take up roughly a tenth. The CDR3 consists of 13 residues. Germline V gives CDR1 MNHEY, CDR2 SVGEGT. The V and J ends lost 4 bases and 1 base respectively, with 8 bases between them. The sample is drawn from a study of blood T cell repertoires in COVID-19. The V and J genes are TRBV6-2 or TRBV6-3 and TRBJ2-7; D might be TRBD1 (5 bases). The source is a human donor in a cohort sampled during active COVID-19. Sequenced: peripheral blood. In DNA form, the CDR3 reads TGTGCCAGCAGTTCAGGGCAGTCCTACGAGCAGTACTTC. Its translation: CASSSGQSYEQYF.